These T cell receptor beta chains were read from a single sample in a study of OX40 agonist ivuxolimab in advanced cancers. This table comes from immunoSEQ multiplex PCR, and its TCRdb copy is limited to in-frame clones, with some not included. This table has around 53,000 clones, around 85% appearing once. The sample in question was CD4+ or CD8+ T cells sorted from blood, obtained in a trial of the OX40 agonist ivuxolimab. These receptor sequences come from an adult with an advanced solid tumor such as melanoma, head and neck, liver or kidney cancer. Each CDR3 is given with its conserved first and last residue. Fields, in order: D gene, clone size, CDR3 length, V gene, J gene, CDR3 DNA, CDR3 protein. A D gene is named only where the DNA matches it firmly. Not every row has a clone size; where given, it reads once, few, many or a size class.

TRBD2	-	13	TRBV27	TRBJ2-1	TGTGCCAGCAGTTTATGGGCGGGGGGTGAGCAGTTCTTC	CASSLWAGGEQFF
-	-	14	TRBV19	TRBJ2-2	TGTGCCAGTATTCCCCAGGGATGGACCGGGGAGCTGTTTTTT	CASIPQGWTGELFF
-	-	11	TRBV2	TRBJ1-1	TGTGCCGGGGGCGGTAACACTGAAGCTTTCTTT	CAGGGNTEAFF
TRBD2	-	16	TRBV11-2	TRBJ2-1	TGTGCCAGCAGCTTATCGCTAGCGGGGGCCGACAATGAGCAGTTCTTC	CASSLSLAGADNEQFF
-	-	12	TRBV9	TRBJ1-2	TGTGCCAGCAGCCAGCCGGGTTGGGCGAACACCTTC	CASSQPGWANTF
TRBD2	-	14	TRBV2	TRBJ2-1	TGTGCCAGCAGTGAAATTGCGGGGGGTGATGAGCAGTTCTTC	CASSEIAGGDEQFF
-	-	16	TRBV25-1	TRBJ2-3	TGTGCCAGCAGTGAATATCCAGGTTCCGTACGAGATACGCAGTATTTT	CASSEYPGSVRDTQYF
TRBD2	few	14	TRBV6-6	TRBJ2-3	TGTGCCAGCCGGGGGGGGTTCATAGAAGATACGCAGTATTTT	CASRGGFIEDTQYF
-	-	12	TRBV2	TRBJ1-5	TGTGCCAGCACCTCCGGGGGGCAGCCCCAGCATTTT	CASTSGGQPQHF
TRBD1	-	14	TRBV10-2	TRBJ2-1	TGCGCCATCATAGGACAGGGACCCTACAATGAGCAGTTCTTC	CAIIGQGPYNEQFF
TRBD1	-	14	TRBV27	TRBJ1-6	TGTGCCAGCAACCCCGACAGGGCTTCTTCACCCCTCCACTTT	CASNPDRASSPLHF
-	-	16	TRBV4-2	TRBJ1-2	TGTGCCAGCAGCCAAGACCCCCAGGTTATGGGCTATGGCTACACCTTC	CASSQDPQVMGYGYTF
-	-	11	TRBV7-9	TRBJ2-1	TGTGCCATCCCCTTCTCCAATGAGCAGTTCTTC	CAIPFSNEQFF
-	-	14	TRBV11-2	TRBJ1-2	TGTGCCAGCAGCCTAAGTAGGGGTGGATATGGCTACACCTTC	CASSLSRGGYGYTF
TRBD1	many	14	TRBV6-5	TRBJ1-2	TGTGCCAGCAGTCGACAGGGTGGACGGTATGGCTACACCTTC	CASSRQGGRYGYTF
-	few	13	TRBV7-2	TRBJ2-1	TGTGCCAGCAGTTTTAGCTCCTACAATGAGCAGTTCTTC	CASSFSSYNEQFF
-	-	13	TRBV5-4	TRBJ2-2	TGTGCCAGCAGCCTGGGGGGCACCGGGGAGCTGTTTTTT	CASSLGGTGELFF
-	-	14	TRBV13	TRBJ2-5	TGTGCCAGCAGCTCCTGGACAGTCCAAGAGACCCAGTACTTC	CASSSWTVQETQYF
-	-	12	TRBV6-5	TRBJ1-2	TGTGCCAGCACGTCCTGGTCCTATGGCTACACCTTC	CASTSWSYGYTF
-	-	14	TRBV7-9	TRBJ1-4	TGTGCCAGCAGTTCGGGGTTTAGTAATGAAAAACTGTTTTTT	CASSSGFSNEKLFF
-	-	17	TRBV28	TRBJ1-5	TGTGCCAGCAGTTCCACCGGACATCTAAGGAGCAATCAGCCCCAGCATTTT	CASSSTGHLRSNQPQHF
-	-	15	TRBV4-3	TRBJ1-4	TGCGCCAGCAGCCAAGATGCAGGGTGGGATGAAAAACTGTTTTTT	CASSQDAGWDEKLFF
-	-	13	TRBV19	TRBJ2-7	TGTGCCAGTAGTATAGGAAACAGGGTGGAGCAGTACTTC	CASSIGNRVEQYF
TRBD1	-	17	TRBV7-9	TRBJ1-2	TGTGCCAGCAGCTCGTCGAGTGGGACAGGGGTTAACTATGGCTACACCTTC	CASSSSSGTGVNYGYTF
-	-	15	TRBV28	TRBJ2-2	TGTGCCAGCAGTTTATCCAGACAGCCCACCGGGGAGCTGTTTTTT	CASSLSRQPTGELFF
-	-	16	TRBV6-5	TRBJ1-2	TGTGCCAGCAGTTTCTCTTTTGGGCCCAAGGTGCATGGCTACACCTTC	CASSFSFGPKVHGYTF
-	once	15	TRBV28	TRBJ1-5	TGTGCCAGCAGTTTAACGATTAATAGCAATCAGCCCCAGCATTTT	CASSLTINSNQPQHF
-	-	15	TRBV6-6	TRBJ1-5	TGTGCCAGCACCCTAACGGGGGGGCGCGATCAGCCCCAGCATTTT	CASTLTGGRDQPQHF
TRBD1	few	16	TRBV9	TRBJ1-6	TGTGCCAGCAGCGCCTGGGACAGTCCCTATAATTCACCCCTCCACTTT	CASSAWDSPYNSPLHF
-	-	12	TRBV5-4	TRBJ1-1	TGTGCCAGCAGCTTGGAGGGCACTGAAGCTTTCTTT	CASSLEGTEAFF
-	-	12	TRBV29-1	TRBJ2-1	TGCAGCGTTGTGGGTCCCTCCCGGGAGCAGTTCTTC	CSVVGPSREQFF
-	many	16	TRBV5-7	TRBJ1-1	TGTGCCAGCAGCCCAAATTACCCGGGGGCGCTTTCTGAAGCTTTCTTT	CASSPNYPGALSEAFF
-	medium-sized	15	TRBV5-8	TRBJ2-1	TGTGCCAGCAGCCCCGACGTACCCTCCTACAATGAGCAGTTCTTC	CASSPDVPSYNEQFF
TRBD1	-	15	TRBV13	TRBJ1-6	TGTGCCAGCAGCCGAGGACAGGGGGTCAATTCACCCCTCCACTTT	CASSRGQGVNSPLHF
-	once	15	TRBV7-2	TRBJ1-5	TGTGCCAGCAGCCCTGTGACAGGCTACAATCAGCCCCAGCATTTT	CASSPVTGYNQPQHF
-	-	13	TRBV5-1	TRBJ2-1	TGCGCCAGCAGTAAGCGTTCCTACAATGAGCAGTTCTTC	CASSKRSYNEQFF
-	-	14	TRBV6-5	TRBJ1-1	TGTGCCAGCCAGCTCGGTTTGGCGAACACTGAAGCTTTCTTT	CASQLGLANTEAFF
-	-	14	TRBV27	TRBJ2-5	TGTGCCAGCAGTTTGGTGCTGGGGGGAGAGACCCAGTACTTC	CASSLVLGGETQYF
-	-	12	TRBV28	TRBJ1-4	TGTGCCAGTTTGGGGGATAATGAAAAACTGTTTTTT	CASLGDNEKLFF
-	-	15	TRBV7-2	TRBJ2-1	TGTGCCAGCAGCCCGGGGGTATGGCGGGGACTTGAGCAGTTCTTC	CASSPGVWRGLEQFF
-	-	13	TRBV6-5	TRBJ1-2	TGTGCCAGCAGTCCCGAGGTTCACTATGGCTACACCTTC	CASSPEVHYGYTF
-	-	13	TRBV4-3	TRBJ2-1	TGCGCCAGCAGCCAAGAGGGAGGCTATGAGCAGTTCTTC	CASSQEGGYEQFF
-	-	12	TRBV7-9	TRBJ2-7	TGTGCCAGCAGCTTGGGTGGGGACGAGCAGTACTTC	CASSLGGDEQYF
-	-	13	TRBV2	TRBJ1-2	TGTGCCAGGTCGGACAGTCCTAGCAATGGCTACACCTTC	CARSDSPSNGYTF
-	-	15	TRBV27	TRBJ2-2	TGTGCCAGCAGTTTATCCAGGGGGAACACCGGGGAGCTGTTTTTT	CASSLSRGNTGELFF
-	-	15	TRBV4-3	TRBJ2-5	TGCGCCAGCAGCCAAGATTCGTCCGAGACCCAGACCCAGTACTTC	CASSQDSSETQTQYF
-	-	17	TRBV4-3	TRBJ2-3	TGCGCCAGCAGCCAGGGCGAGACGGGGCCTAGCACAGATACGCAGTATTTT	CASSQGETGPSTDTQYF
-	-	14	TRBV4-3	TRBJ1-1	TGCGCCAGCAGCCCCACAGGGAACTTGGGGGAAGCTTTCTTT	CASSPTGNLGEAFF